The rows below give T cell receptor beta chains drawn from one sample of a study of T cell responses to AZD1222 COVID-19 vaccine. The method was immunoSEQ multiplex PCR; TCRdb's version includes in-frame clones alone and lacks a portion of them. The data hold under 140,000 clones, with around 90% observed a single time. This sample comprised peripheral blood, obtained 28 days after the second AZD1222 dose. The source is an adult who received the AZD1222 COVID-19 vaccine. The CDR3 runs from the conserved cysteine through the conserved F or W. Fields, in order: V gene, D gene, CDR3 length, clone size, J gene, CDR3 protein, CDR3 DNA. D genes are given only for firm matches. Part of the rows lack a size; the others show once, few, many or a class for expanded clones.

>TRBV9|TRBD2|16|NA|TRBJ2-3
CASSPRASGETDTQYF
TGTGCCAGCAGCCCCAGGGCTAGCGGGGAGACAGATACGCAGTATTTT
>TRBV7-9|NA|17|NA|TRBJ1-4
CASSLAADTTTNEKLFF
TGTGCCAGCAGCTTAGCGGCTGACACCACAACTAATGAAAAACTGTTTTTT
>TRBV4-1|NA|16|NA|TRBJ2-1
CASSQRPGIPHNEQFF
TGCGCCAGCAGCCAAAGACCGGGAATACCTCACAATGAGCAGTTCTTC
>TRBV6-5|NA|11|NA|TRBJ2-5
CASRTQETQYF
TGTGCCAGCAGGACCCAAGAGACCCAGTACTTC
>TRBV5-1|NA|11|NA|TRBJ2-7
CASSLEDEQYF
TGCGCCAGCAGCTTGGAGGACGAGCAGTACTTC
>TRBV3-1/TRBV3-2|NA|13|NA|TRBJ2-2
CASRELNTGELFF
TGTGCCAGCAGGGAACTCAACACCGGGGAGCTGTTTTTT
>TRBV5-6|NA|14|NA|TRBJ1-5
CASSFGAGNQPQHF
TGTGCCAGCAGCTTTGGGGCTGGCAATCAGCCCCAGCATTTT
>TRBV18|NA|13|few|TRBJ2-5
CASSIGTQETQYF
TGTGCCAGCTCAATAGGGACACAAGAGACCCAGTACTTC
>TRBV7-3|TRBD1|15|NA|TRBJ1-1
CASSLTGTGDTEAFF
TGTGCCAGCAGTTTAACCGGGACAGGGGACACTGAAGCTTTCTTT
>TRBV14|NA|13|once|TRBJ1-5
CASSQSSNQPQHF
TGTGCCAGCAGCCAAAGCAGCAATCAGCCCCAGCATTTT
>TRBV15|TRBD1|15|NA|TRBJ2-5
CATSRVRQGRETQYF
TGTGCCACCAGCAGAGTAAGACAGGGTAGAGAGACCCAGTACTTC
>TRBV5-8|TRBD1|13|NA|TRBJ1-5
CATGQGRNQPQHF
TGTGCCACCGGACAGGGGCGCAATCAGCCCCAGCATTTT
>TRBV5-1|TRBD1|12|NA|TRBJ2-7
CASRGQGGQQYF
TGCGCCAGCAGGGGACAGGGCGGGCAGCAGTACTTC
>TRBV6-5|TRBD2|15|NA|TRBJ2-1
CASSSGLAGYNEQFF
TGTGCCAGCAGTTCGGGACTAGCTGGGTACAATGAGCAGTTCTTC
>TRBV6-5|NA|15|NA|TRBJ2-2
CASSYGFPNTGELFF
TGTGCCAGCAGTTATGGGTTTCCGAACACCGGGGAGCTGTTTTTT
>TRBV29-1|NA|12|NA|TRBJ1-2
CSGAGTTDGYTF
TGCAGCGGGGCCGGGACAACGGATGGCTACACCTTC
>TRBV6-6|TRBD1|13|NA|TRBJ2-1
CASIRTGDNEQFF
TGTGCCAGCATAAGGACAGGGGACAATGAGCAGTTCTTC
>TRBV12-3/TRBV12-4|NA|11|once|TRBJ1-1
CASNGRAEAFF
TGTGCCAGCAATGGGCGGGCTGAAGCTTTCTTT
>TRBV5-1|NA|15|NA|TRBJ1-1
CASRDGGLKNTEAFF
TGCGCCAGCAGGGACGGGGGTCTGAAGAACACTGAAGCTTTCTTT
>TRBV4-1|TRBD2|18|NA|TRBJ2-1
CASSQDSYGASGSEEQFF
TGCGCCAGCAGCCAAGATTCGTATGGTGCTAGCGGGAGTGAAGAGCAGTTCTTC
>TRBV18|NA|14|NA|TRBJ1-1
CASSPWSERTEAFF
TGTGCCAGCTCACCTTGGTCTGAACGCACTGAAGCTTTCTTT
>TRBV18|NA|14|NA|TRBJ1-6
CASSRDISTWPLHF
TGTGCCAGCTCACGGGACATATCCACTTGGCCCCTCCACTTT